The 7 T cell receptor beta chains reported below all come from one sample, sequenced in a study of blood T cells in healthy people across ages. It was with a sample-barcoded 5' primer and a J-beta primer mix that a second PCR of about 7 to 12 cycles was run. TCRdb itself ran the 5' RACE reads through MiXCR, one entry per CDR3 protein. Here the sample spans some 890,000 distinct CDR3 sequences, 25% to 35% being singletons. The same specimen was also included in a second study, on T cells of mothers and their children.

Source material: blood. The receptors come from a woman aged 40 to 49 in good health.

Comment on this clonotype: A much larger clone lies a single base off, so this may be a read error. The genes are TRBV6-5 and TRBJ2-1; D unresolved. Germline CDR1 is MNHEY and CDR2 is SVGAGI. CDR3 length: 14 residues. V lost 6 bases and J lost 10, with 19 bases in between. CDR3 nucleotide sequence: TGTGCCAGCAGCCCCGGTTCCTCCCTTTACGAGCAGTTCTTC. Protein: CASSPGSSLYEQFF.

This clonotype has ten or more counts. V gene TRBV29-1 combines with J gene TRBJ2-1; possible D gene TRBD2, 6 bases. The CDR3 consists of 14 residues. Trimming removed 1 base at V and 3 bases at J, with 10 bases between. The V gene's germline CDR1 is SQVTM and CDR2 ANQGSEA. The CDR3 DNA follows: TGCAGCGTTGAAGGCGGGACCGGCTACAATGAGCAGTTCTTC. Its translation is CSVEGGTGYNEQFF.

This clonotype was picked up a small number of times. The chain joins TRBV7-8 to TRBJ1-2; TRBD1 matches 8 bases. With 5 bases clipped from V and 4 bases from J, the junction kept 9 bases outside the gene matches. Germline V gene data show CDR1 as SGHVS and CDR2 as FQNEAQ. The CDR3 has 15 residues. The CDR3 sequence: CASSPRTGIGYGYTF. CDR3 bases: TGTGCCAGCAGCCCCCGGACAGGGATCGGCTATGGCTACACCTTC. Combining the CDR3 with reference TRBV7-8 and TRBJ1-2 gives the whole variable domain GAGVSQSPRYKVAKRGQDVALRCDPISGHVSLFWYQQALGQGPEFLTYFQNEAQLDKSGLPSDRFFAERPEGSVSTLKIQRTQQEDSAVYLCASSPRTGIGYGYTFGSGTRLTVV.

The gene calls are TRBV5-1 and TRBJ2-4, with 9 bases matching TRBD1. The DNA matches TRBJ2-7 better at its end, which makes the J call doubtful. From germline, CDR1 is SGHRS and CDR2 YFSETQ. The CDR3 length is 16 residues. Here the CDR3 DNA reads TGCGCCAGCAGCATGGCCTCCGGGACAGGGAAGTACGAGCAGTACTTC. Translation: CASSMASGTGKYEQYF.

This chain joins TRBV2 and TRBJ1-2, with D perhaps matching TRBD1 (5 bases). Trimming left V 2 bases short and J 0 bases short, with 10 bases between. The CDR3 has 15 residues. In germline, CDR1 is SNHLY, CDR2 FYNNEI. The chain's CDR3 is CASSERGRTNYGYTF. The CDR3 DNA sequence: TGTGCCAGCAGTGAAAGGGGACGGACTAACTATGGCTACACCTTC.

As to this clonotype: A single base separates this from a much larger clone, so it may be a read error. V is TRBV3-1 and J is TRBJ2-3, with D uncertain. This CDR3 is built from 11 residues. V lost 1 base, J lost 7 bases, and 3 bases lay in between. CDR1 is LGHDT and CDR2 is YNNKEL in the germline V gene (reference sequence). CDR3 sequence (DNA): TGTGCCAGCAGCCAAGCAAATACGCAGTATTTT. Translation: CASSQANTQYF.

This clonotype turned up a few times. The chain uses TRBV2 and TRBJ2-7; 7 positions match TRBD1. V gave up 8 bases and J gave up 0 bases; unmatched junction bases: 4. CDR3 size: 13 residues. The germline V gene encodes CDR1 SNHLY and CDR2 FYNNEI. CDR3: CASHRDSSYEQYF. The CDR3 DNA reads TGTGCCAGCCACCGGGACAGCTCCTACGAGCAGTACTTC.